This T cell receptor (beta chain) is drawn from a study of blood T cell repertoires in COVID-19. Overall study context: The United States, Italy and Spain supplied acute and convalescent COVID-19 samples. Nucleic acid was either cDNA or gDNA, and it came from T cells, B-cell-depleted T cells, or PBMCs.

Trimming pared 8 bases from V and 9 bases from J, leaving 12 bases between. The germline V gene encodes CDR1 MNHEY and CDR2 SVGAGI. The CDR3 is 11 amino acids. In the source study's methods: It was from reference gene primer amplification that nucleated cell counts were estimated. The data were produced by immunoSEQ multiplex PCR, yet TCRdb's version contains in-frame clones alone and is incomplete. The D gene and trimming were derived from the DNA, and the V and J assignments and clone size from that table. The table lists 250,000 to 300,000 clones, about nine tenths of them singletons. The origin of this receptor is a woman between 45 and 60 years old who had recovered from COVID-19. The sequenced material came from peripheral blood. V gene TRBV6-5 combines with J gene TRBJ2-3; possibly TRBD1 for D (5 bases). CDR3 in amino acids: CASSIAGTQYF. As DNA, the CDR3 is TGTGCCAGCTCCATAGCAGGGACGCAGTATTTT.